The 27 T cell receptor beta chains presented below share a single source sample, sequenced in a study of blood T cells in healthy people across ages. With a J-beta primer mix and a sample-barcoded 5' primer, a second PCR ran about 7 to 11 cycles. TCRdb reprocessed the 5' RACE reads via MiXCR and lists one record per CDR3 protein. The data show approximately 700,000 distinct CDR3 sequences, with approximately 29% seen just once and about 16% held by the top ten. Sequenced input: blood. These TCRs come from a woman over 75 in good health.

This clonotype was seen ten or more times. The chain combines TRBV19 with TRBJ2-1; D may correspond to TRBD1 or TRBD2 (5 bases each). Germline V gives CDR1 LNHDA, CDR2 SQIVND (reference sequence). The length of the CDR3 is 14 residues. V lost 11 bases, J lost 0 bases, and 14 bases lay in between. In DNA form, the CDR3 reads TGTGCCGCTGGGGCAGGGAGCTCCTACAATGAGCAGTTCTTC. Amino acid sequence: CAAGAGSSYNEQFF.

Details on this clonotype: With a much larger clone just one base away, this may be a read error. The chain uses TRBV24-1 and TRBJ2-3; tentative D call: TRBD1 (5 bases). The CDR3 consists of 15 residues. Germline V lookup: CDR1 KGHDR, CDR2 SFDVKD. Deletions cut 4 bases from V and 2 bases from J, with 12 bases between. As DNA, the CDR3 is TGTGCCACCAGTGACCGTGACAGTTACACAGATACGCAGTATTTT. Translated, it gives CATSDRDSYTDTQYF.

In this sample, this clonotype turned up many times. The gene calls are TRBV6-5 and TRBJ2-1, with D tentatively TRBD2 (7 bases). Deletions cut 6 bases from V and 5 bases from J, with 14 bases between. This CDR3 spans 14 amino acids. CDR1 is MNHEY and CDR2 is SVGAGI in the germline V gene. The CDR3 loop reads CASRSRGANNEQFF. The CDR3 DNA follows: TGTGCCAGCAGAAGCCGGGGGGCTAACAATGAGCAGTTCTTC.

This clonotype was seen repeatedly, ten times or more. V usage is TRBV30 and J usage is TRBJ2-3; tentative D call: TRBD1 (5 bases). Deletions cut 4 bases from V and 0 bases from J, with 11 bases between. In germline, CDR1 is GTSNPN, CDR2 SVGIG (reference sequence). The CDR3 runs to 14 residues. CDR3: CAWNVDRSTDTQYF. CDR3 coding DNA: TGTGCCTGGAACGTCGACAGAAGCACAGATACGCAGTATTTT. The whole variable domain, filled in from reference TRBV30 and TRBJ2-3, reads SQTIHQWPATLVQPVGSPLSLECTVEGTSNPNLYWYRQAAGRGLQLLFYSVGIGQISSEVPQNLSASRPQDRQFILSSKKLLLSDSGFYLCAWNVDRSTDTQYFGPGTRLTVL.

This clonotype was seen more than once but under ten times. The J gene is TRBJ2-5, the V gene TRBV12-3 or TRBV12-4, with D unclear. The V end was cut by 2 bases, the J end by 6 bases, with 7 bases between. This CDR3 spans 12 amino acids. Here the CDR3 reads CASSLKRQTQYF. Here the CDR3 DNA reads TGTGCCAGCAGTTTAAAGAGGCAGACCCAGTACTTC.

This clonotype has only a few counts. The V and J genes are TRBV6-5 and TRBJ1-6; no clear D. Germline V CDR1 and CDR2: MNHEY, SVGAGI. The CDR3 runs 11 residues. With 5 bases removed from V and 14 bases from J, the gap between germline ends came to 10 bases. In nucleotides, the CDR3 is TGTGCCAGCAGTGCGGGCGGCACCCTCCACTTT. As protein: CASSAGGTLHF.

This clonotype was counted at least ten times. This chain connects TRBV7-2 to TRBJ2-5, with 7 bases fitting TRBD1. The CDR3 spans 14 residues. Unmatched junction bases numbered 6, after V lost 5 bases and J lost 3 bases. Germline V gives CDR1 SGHTA, CDR2 FQGNSA. CDR3 sequence (DNA): TGTGCCAGCAGCCCGCACAGGGGTGAAGAGACCCAGTACTTC. This codes for CASSPHRGEETQYF.

This rearrangement joins TRBV12-3 or TRBV12-4 to TRBJ2-3, with 10 bases that match TRBD2. Losses at the gene ends were 3 bases for V and 3 bases for J; bases not matched to a gene: 9. The CDR3 spans 17 residues. The CDR3 bases are TGTGCCAGCAGTTTGCTAAGCGGGGGGGCCAGGACAGATACGCAGTATTTT. The encoded protein is CASSLLSGGARTDTQYF.

The V and J genes are TRBV2 and TRBJ2-5, with 10 bases lining up with TRBD2. The J call may be in error: the DNA end matches TRBJ2-7 better. From germline, CDR1 is SNHLY and CDR2 FYNNEI. The CDR3 loop spans 20 amino acids. The CDR3 is CASSEAPRGTSDELIYEQYF. CDR3 DNA: TGTGCCAGCAGTGAGGCGCCACGGGGGACTAGCGACGAGCTAATCTACGAGCAGTACTTC.

This clonotype was counted many times. The chain uses TRBV28 and TRBJ1-2; D is unclear. CDR3 length: 13 amino acids. Trimming shortened V by 7 bases and J by 5 bases, and 14 bases separated the two germline ends. The germline V gene has CDR1 MDHEN and CDR2 SYDVKM. CDR3 amino acids: CASKKGGGYGYTF. CDR3 sequence (DNA): TGTGCCAGCAAAAAAGGCGGAGGTTATGGCTACACCTTC.

This chain uses TRBV20-1 with TRBJ1-2, with 9 bases lining up with TRBD1. The ends lost 2 bases at V and 6 bases at J; junction bases unmatched: 13. This CDR3 spans 16 amino acids. Germline V gives CDR1 DFQATT, CDR2 SNEGSKA (reference sequence). The CDR3 protein is CSARPWDRERGDGYTF. The CDR3 region has the DNA TGCAGTGCTAGACCCTGGGACAGGGAGAGGGGGGATGGCTACACCTTC.

This clonotype has a count of ten or more. The chain recombines TRBV30 with TRBJ2-7; 8 bases line up with TRBD2. Per the germline V gene, CDR1 is GTSNPN and CDR2 is SVGIG (reference sequence). The trim removed 2 bases at V and 2 bases at J, leaving 8 bases unmatched. The CDR3 has 15 amino acids. The CDR3: CAWSPVGRGAYEQYF. Written as DNA, the CDR3 is TGTGCCTGGAGTCCCGTCGGGCGGGGGGCCTACGAGCAGTACTTC. The full variable domain, its missing parts supplied by reference TRBV30 and TRBJ2-7, is SQTIHQWPATLVQPVGSPLSLECTVEGTSNPNLYWYRQAAGRGLQLLFYSVGIGQISSEVPQNLSASRPQDRQFILSSKKLLLSDSGFYLCAWSPVGRGAYEQYFGPGTRLTVT.

The J gene is TRBJ2-3, the V gene TRBV11-3; tentative D call: TRBD1 (6 bases). Germline V gene lookup returns CDR1 SGHNT and CDR2 YENEEA. The length of the CDR3 is 14 residues. Trimming cost V 7 bases and J 6 bases, with 17 bases left between them. This CDR3 reads CASNPGQTGDTQYF. Here the CDR3 DNA reads TGTGCCAGCAACCCGGGACAAACCGGGGATACGCAGTATTTT.

This chain connects TRBV13 to TRBJ2-3; 9 bases are shared with TRBD2. The V and J ends lost 0 bases and 2 bases, in that order; junction bases with no gene match: 9. CDR3 length: 18 amino acids. Germline CDR1 PRHDT, CDR2 FYEKMQ (reference sequence). The CDR3 DNA sequence: TGTGCCAGCAGCTTAGGTCTAGCGGGACCTTTACCCACAGATACGCAGTATTTT. Translation gives CASSLGLAGPLPTDTQYF. Full variable domain (outside the CDR3, taken from reference TRBV13 and TRBJ2-3): AAGVIQSPRHLIKEKRETATLKCYPIPRHDTVYWYQQGPGQDPQFLISFYEKMQSDKGSIPDRFSAQQFSDYHSELNMSSLELGDSALYFCASSLGLAGPLPTDTQYFGPGTRLTVL.

This clonotype has just a few counts. One junction end does not reproduce the germline sequence, and a read error may be involved. This chain uses TRBV29-1 with TRBJ2-1; no firm D call. Germline values: CDR1 SQVTM, CDR2 ANQGSEA. The CDR3 is 14 amino acids. This CDR3 reads CSVEGMDHSPKQFF. DNA of the CDR3: TGCAGCGTTGAAGGTATGGACCACTCCCCCAAGCAATTCTTC.

This clonotype was seen only a few times. The chain has TRBV11-2 and TRBJ1-2; D not resolved. Looked up from germline, CDR1 is SGHAT and CDR2 is FQNNGV. The CDR3 is made up of 14 amino acids. The germline V and J ends were trimmed by 0 bases and 7 bases, with 12 bases remaining between them. The CDR3 coding sequence is TGTGCCAGCAGCTTAGATTACTCCGTTCCTGGCTACACCTTC. It codes for CASSLDYSVPGYTF.

This clonotype was recorded at least ten times. The CDR3 protein is CASSWVQASSYNEQFF. As DNA, the CDR3 is TGTGCCAGCAGCTGGGTACAGGCGAGCTCCTACAATGAGCAGTTCTTC. The rearrangement links TRBV11-2 to TRBJ2-1; D perhaps matches TRBD1 (5 bases). CDR1 is SGHAT, CDR2 FQNNGV, per germline. Trimming pared 4 bases from V and 0 bases from J, leaving 13 bases between. This CDR3 has 16 residues.

There are many counts of this clonotype. This rearrangement joins TRBV3-1 to TRBJ2-4; D is possibly TRBD1 or TRBD2 (6 bases each). Germline V gene sequence: CDR1 LGHDT, CDR2 YNNKEL (reference sequence). Trimming pared 0 bases from V and 7 bases from J, leaving 16 bases between. The CDR3 contains 16 residues. The CDR3 is CASSQDHGGGGNIQYF. The CDR3 DNA is TGTGCCAGCAGCCAAGATCACGGCGGAGGGGGGAACATTCAGTACTTC.

This clonotype came up many times. CDR3 sequence: CASSLAQISTDTQYF. The CDR3 nucleotides are TGTGCCAGCAGCTTAGCTCAAATTAGCACAGATACGCAGTATTTT. This chain links TRBV7-2 with TRBJ2-3; D gene uncertain. V lost 0 bases to trimming and J lost 0 bases, with 7 bases between them. This CDR3 comprises 15 residues. Looked up from germline, CDR1 is SGHTA and CDR2 is FQGNSA. Full variable domain (remainder filled in from reference TRBV7-2 and TRBJ2-3): GAGVSQSPSNKVTEKGKDVELRCDPISGHTALYWYRQSLGQGLEFLIYFQGNSAPDKSGLPSDRFSAERTGGSVSTLTIQRTQQEDSAVYLCASSLAQISTDTQYFGPGTRLTVL.

This clonotype was seen ten or more times. This chain joins TRBV6-4 and TRBJ1-1; TRBD1 might be the D (5 bases). The germline V gene has CDR1 MRHNA and CDR2 SNTAGT. This CDR3 spans 13 amino acids. V lost 4 bases, J lost 3 bases, and 9 bases lay in between. The CDR3 DNA sequence: TGTGCCAGCAGTGCCCAGGGTTACACTGAAGCTTTCTTT. This sequence encodes CASSAQGYTEAFF.

A note on this clonotype: This could be a read error, since a much larger clone is one nucleotide away. This chain uses TRBV27 with TRBJ2-1, with 10 positions matching TRBD2. V was pared by 5 bases and J by 3 bases, with 7 bases of the junction left unmatched. Germline loops: CDR1 MNHEY, CDR2 SMNVEV (reference sequence). There are 16 residues in the CDR3. Here the CDR3 reads CASSGIAGGNYNEQFF. CDR3 nucleotides: TGTGCCAGCAGTGGCATAGCGGGGGGCAACTACAATGAGCAGTTCTTC.

The chain joins TRBV5-1 to TRBJ2-3, with a tentative D call TRBD2 (6 bases). This CDR3 contains 13 residues. The V end was cut by 5 bases, the J end by 4 bases, with 11 bases between. Germline V gene lookup returns CDR1 SGHRS and CDR2 YFSETQ. The DNA for the CDR3 is TGCGCCAGCAGAGTGGACTACGCAGATACGCAGTATTTT. Protein product: CASRVDYADTQYF.

This clonotype occurred many times. This chain links TRBV7-2 with TRBJ2-5, with TRBD2 matching 8 bases. Looked up from germline, CDR1 is SGHTA and CDR2 is FQGNSA. The CDR3 runs 14 residues. The trim removed 6 bases at V and 5 bases at J, leaving 8 bases unmatched. CDR3 nucleotide sequence: TGTGCCAGCAGACCGGGGGGGGGCGCGGAGACCCAGTACTTC. This encodes CASRPGGGAETQYF.

The sample holds many counts of this clonotype. At one of its ends the junction is not consistent with the germline gene, which may arise from a read error. This chain joins TRBV20-1 and TRBJ1-2; 11 bases fit TRBD1. The length of the CDR3 is 14 residues. Germline CDR1 DFQATT, CDR2 SNEGSKA (reference sequence). CDR3: CSARDGTGGLGHTF. The CDR3 bases are TGCAGTGCTAGAGATGGGACAGGGGGACTTGGCCACACCTTC.

CDR3: CASSQAGAAGTQPQHF. CDR3 bases: TGTGCCAGCAGCCAAGCGGGGGCGGCGGGCACTCAGCCCCAGCATTTT. The J gene is TRBJ1-5, the V gene TRBV3-1; a weak D match, TRBD1 (6 bases). Germline CDR1 is LGHDT and CDR2 is YNNKEL (reference sequence). V was clipped by 1 base and J by 6 bases, with 16 bases between them. The CDR3 has 16 residues.

This clonotype has at least ten counts. The chain carries TRBV7-9 and TRBJ2-7; D is undetermined. The CDR3 loop spans 17 amino acids. Deletions cut 2 bases from V and 2 bases from J, with 19 bases between. Germline loops: CDR1 SEHNR, CDR2 FQNEAQ (reference sequence). CDR3 coding DNA: TGTGCCAGCAGCTTATCCTTTGGGCAGCCGTTGCCCTACGAGCAGTACTTC. This encodes CASSLSFGQPLPYEQYF.

This clonotype was counted a few times. This sequence joins TRBV7-2 and TRBJ1-1; 7 nucleotides align to TRBD1. This CDR3 region has 15 residues. Trimming removed 5 bases from V and 0 bases from J; junction bases left unmatched: 6. The V gene's germline CDR1 is SGHTA and CDR2 FQGNSA. The CDR3 DNA follows: TGTGCCAGCAGCAAGGGACAGAACATGAACACTGAAGCTTTCTTT. Its translation is CASSKGQNMNTEAFF. Combining the CDR3 with reference TRBV7-2 and TRBJ1-1 gives the whole variable domain GAGVSQSPSNKVTEKGKDVELRCDPISGHTALYWYRQSLGQGLEFLIYFQGNSAPDKSGLPSDRFSAERTGGSVSTLTIQRTQQEDSAVYLCASSKGQNMNTEAFFGQGTRLTVV.